The 14 T cell receptor beta chains presented below share a single source sample, sequenced in a study of CD8 T cells in ankylosing spondylitis. TCRdb passed the 5' RACE reads through MiXCR, listing each CDR3 protein once. The sample has about 130,000 distinct CDR3 sequences; around 9.7% are singletons. Sequenced: blood, either unsorted or a sorted T cell fraction (not recorded which). The receptors were sampled from a male donor with ankylosing spondylitis or in good health (not recorded which).

This clonotype has a count of ten or more. The chain joins TRBV24-1 to TRBJ2-1; 10 positions agree with TRBD2. The CDR3 runs 15 residues. V shed 0 bases and J 10 bases; nucleotides not matched to a gene: 5. Germline loops: CDR1 KGHDR, CDR2 SFDVKD. This CDR3 is CATSDLQLAGGEQFF. The CDR3 DNA follows: TGTGCCACCAGTGATTTGCAATTAGCGGGAGGCGAGCAGTTCTTC.

This clonotype has a handful of counts. The rearrangement joins TRBV9 to TRBJ2-7; D ambiguous. Germline V CDR1 and CDR2: SGDLS, YYNGEE. V was clipped by 0 bases and J by 6 bases, with 13 bases between them. This CDR3 comprises 14 residues. The CDR3 sequence is CASSVAASSGEQYF. The CDR3 DNA sequence: TGTGCCAGCAGCGTAGCTGCCTCCTCGGGCGAGCAGTACTTC.

The CDR3 nucleotides are TGTGCCAGCAGCTTAAACAGGGGGTACCAAGAGACCCAGTACTTC. Its protein is CASSLNRGYQETQYF. V is TRBV7-9 and J is TRBJ2-5, with 8 bases that match TRBD1. Germline V gene data show CDR1 as SEHNR and CDR2 as FQNEAQ (reference sequence). V gave up 2 bases and J gave up 0 bases; unmatched junction bases: 2. CDR3 size: 15 residues.

The chain carries TRBV11-2 and TRBJ1-2; D is unresolved. The V gene lost 3 bases and the J gene lost 4 bases, with 6 bases spanning the gap. The germline V gene has CDR1 SGHAT and CDR2 FQNNGV. This CDR3 comprises 12 residues. The CDR3 loop is CASSFGLYGYTF. The DNA of the CDR3 is TGTGCCAGCAGCTTCGGACTCTATGGCTACACCTTC.

This clonotype appeared many times. This chain links TRBV3-1 with TRBJ1-2; D gene unclear. CDR1 is LGHDT, CDR2 YNNKEL, per germline (reference sequence). The CDR3 is made up of 13 amino acids. V lost 5 bases to trimming and J lost 2 bases, with 9 bases between them. In DNA, the CDR3 is TGTGCCAGCAGCTGGCCCGGAAACTATGGCTACACCTTC. Translating it yields CASSWPGNYGYTF. The variable domain in full, completed from reference TRBV3-1 and TRBJ1-2, reads DTAVSQTPKYLVTQMGNDKSIKCEQNLGHDTMYWYKQDSKKFLKIMFSYNNKELIINETVPNRFSPKSPDKAHLNLHINSLELGDSAVYFCASSWPGNYGYTFGSGTRLTVV.

This clonotype was observed a handful of times. The V call is TRBV5-4, the J call TRBJ2-2, with a tentative D call TRBD2 (7 bases). Trimming cost V 1 base and J 3 bases, with 25 bases left between them. Per germline, CDR1 SGHNT and CDR2 YYREEE (reference sequence). This CDR3 contains 20 residues. The chain's CDR3 is CASSLLVPRGANGYTGELFF. CDR3 DNA: TGTGCCAGCAGCTTGTTGGTCCCCCGGGGGGCGAATGGTTACACCGGGGAGCTGTTTTTT.

The chain carries TRBV7-2 and TRBJ2-3, with 8 bases matching TRBD2. Germline-derived CDR1 and CDR2 are SGHTA and FQGNSA. V lost 5 bases to trimming and J lost 3 bases; unmatched junction nucleotides: 13. The CDR3 has 17 residues. CDR3 in DNA: TGTGCCAGCAGCCGGGGGGGTTACCGGGTAGTAACAGATACGCAGTATTTT. This gives the protein CASSRGGYRVVTDTQYF.

This clonotype showed up just a few times. CDR3: CASSRLAGGQETQYF. The DNA of the CDR3 is TGTGCCAGCAGCCGACTAGCGGGAGGTCAGGAGACCCAGTACTTC. The J gene is TRBJ2-5, the V gene TRBV12-3 or TRBV12-4; 13 nucleotides line up with TRBD2. V lost 6 bases, J lost 5 bases, and 6 bases stayed unmatched. This CDR3 has 15 residues.

The table lists this clonotype with many counts. The gene calls are TRBV7-8 and TRBJ2-1, with 12 positions matching TRBD2. The ends lost 1 base at V and 0 bases at J; junction bases unmatched: 7. This CDR3 has 19 residues. Germline V gene sequence: CDR1 SGHVS, CDR2 FQNEAQ. CDR3: CASSLGLAGGPVSYNEQFF. In DNA form, the CDR3 reads TGTGCCAGCAGCTTAGGGCTAGCGGGAGGGCCAGTCTCCTACAATGAGCAGTTCTTC.

This clonotype appeared many times. This chain links TRBV11-2 with TRBJ2-6; D is unclear. There are 14 residues in the CDR3. V lost 1 base and J lost 4, with 5 bases in between. Germline loops: CDR1 SGHAT, CDR2 FQNNGV. CDR3 region: CASSLVVGANVLTF. Written as DNA, the CDR3 is TGTGCCAGCAGCTTAGTAGTCGGGGCCAACGTCCTGACTTTC.

Many counts were recorded for this clonotype. The rearrangement links TRBV4-3 to TRBJ2-1; TRBD2 matches at 9 bases. J was trimmed by 1 base and V by 4 bases; bases with no gene match: 5. CDR1 is LGHNA and CDR2 is YSLEER in the germline V gene. This CDR3 spans 16 amino acids. The CDR3 nucleotides are TGCGCCAGCAGCCCCGCAGCGGGAGGATCCTACAATGAGCAGTTCTTC. This gives the protein CASSPAAGGSYNEQFF.

CDR3 nucleotides: TGTGCCAGCGATCCCCCAGTGCGGGAGGGCCTCCACTACGAGCAGTACTTC. Translation: CASDPPVREGLHYEQYF. The genes are TRBV2 and TRBJ2-7; TRBD2 agrees at 9 bases. V shed 8 bases and J 3 bases; nucleotides not matched to a gene: 17. This CDR3 spans 17 amino acids. Looked up from germline, CDR1 is SNHLY and CDR2 is FYNNEI.

This clonotype has at least ten counts. The rearrangement links TRBV20-1 to TRBJ1-3; 9 nucleotides line up with TRBD1. The CDR3 runs to 15 residues. Germline V gives CDR1 DFQATT, CDR2 SNEGSKA (reference sequence). The junction had 5 bases not matched to a gene; V was cut back by 3 bases and J by 2 bases. CDR3 in amino acids: CSAREQGAAGNTIYF. The DNA of the CDR3 is TGCAGTGCTAGGGAACAGGGGGCAGCTGGAAACACCATATATTTT.

The rearrangement links TRBV20-1 to TRBJ2-1, with TRBD2 identical over 11 bases. J lost 8 bases, V lost 6 bases, and 15 bases had no gene match. This CDR3 spans 16 amino acids. CDR1 is DFQATT, CDR2 SNEGSKA, per germline (reference sequence). Here the CDR3 DNA reads TGCAGTGCCCAAAGGTTAGCGGGAGGGCATAACTATGAGCAGTTCTTC. Protein: CSAQRLAGGHNYEQFF.